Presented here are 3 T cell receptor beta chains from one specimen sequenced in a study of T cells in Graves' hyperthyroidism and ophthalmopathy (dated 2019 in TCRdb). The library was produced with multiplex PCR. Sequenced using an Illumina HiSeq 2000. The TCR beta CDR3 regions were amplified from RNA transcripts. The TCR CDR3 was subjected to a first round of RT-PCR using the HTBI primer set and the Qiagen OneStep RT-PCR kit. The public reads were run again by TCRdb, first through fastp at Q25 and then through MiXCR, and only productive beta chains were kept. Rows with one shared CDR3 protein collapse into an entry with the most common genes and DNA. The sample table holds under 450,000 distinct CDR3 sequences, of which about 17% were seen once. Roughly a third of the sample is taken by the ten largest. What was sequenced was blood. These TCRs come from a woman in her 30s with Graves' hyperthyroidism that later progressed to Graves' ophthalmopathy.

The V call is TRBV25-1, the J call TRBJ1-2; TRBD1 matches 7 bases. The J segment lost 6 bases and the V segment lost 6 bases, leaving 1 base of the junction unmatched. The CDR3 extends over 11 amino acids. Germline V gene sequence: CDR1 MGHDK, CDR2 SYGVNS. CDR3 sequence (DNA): TGTGCCAGCAGGACAGGGAATGGCTACACCTTC. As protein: CASRTGNGYTF.

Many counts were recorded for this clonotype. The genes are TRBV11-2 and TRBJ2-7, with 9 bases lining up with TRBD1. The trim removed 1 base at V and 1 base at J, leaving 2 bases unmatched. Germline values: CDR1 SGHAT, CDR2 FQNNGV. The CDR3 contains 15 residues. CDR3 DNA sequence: TGTGCCAGCAGCTTAGTAGGACAGGGGTCCTACGAGCAGTACTTC. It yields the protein CASSLVGQGSYEQYF.

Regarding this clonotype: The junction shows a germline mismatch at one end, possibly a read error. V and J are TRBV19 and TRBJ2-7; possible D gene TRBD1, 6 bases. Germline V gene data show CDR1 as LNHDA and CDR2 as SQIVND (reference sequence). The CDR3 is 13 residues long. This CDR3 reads CASSILSGDERYF. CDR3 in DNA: TGTGCCAGTAGTATCCTTTCAGGGGACGAGCGGTACTTC. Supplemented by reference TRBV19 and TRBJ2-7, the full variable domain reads DGGITQSPKYLFRKEGQNVTLSCEQNLNHDAMYWYRQDPGQGLRLIYYSQIVNDFQKGDIAEGYSVSREKKESFPLTVTSAQKNPTAFYLCASSILSGDERYFGPGTRLTVT.